This T cell receptor (beta chain) is drawn from a study of blood T cell repertoires in COVID-19. Trimming removed 1 base from V and 5 bases from J; junction bases left unmatched: 3. The CDR3 spans 15 residues. Looked up from germline, CDR1 is MGHRA and CDR2 is YSYEKL. Clones were sequenced by immunoSEQ multiplex PCR, and TCRdb holds only the in-frame ones, with some missing. Here the sample spans about 24,000 clones, roughly 91% being singletons. The V gene is TRBV4-1, the J gene TRBJ2-7, with TRBD1 identical over 12 bases. This TCR was recovered from a man aged 65-85 years with COVID-19, enrolled during active disease. The sequencing input was peripheral blood. The CDR3 sequence is CASSQAGTGGNEQYF. CDR3 nucleotide sequence: TGCGCCAGCAGCCAAGCCGGGACAGGGGGCAACGAGCAGTACTTC.